This T cell receptor beta chain was identified during a study of vaccination and CD4 T cells after COVID-19 (dated by TCRdb to the early 2020s). Turning to the overall study: Convalescent patients had a positive SARS-CoV-2 result on nasal swab PCR, and of these patients, some 10 had mild disease and one had severe disease. Post-COVID blood samples were collected from convalescent patients a median of around 96 days after diagnosis, with a range of roughly 30 to 161 days. Culture stimuli were overlapping spike peptide pools from SARS-CoV-2 and from the common cold coronaviruses HCoV-NL63, HCoV-OC43 and HCoV-229E. The spike-specific CD4+ TCR repertoire was compared before and after mRNA vaccination in under 11 COVID-19 convalescent patients and a few infection-naive healthy vaccine recipients. Participants got two doses of the Pfizer-BioNTech BNT162b2 vaccine (n=8) or two doses of the Moderna mRNA-1273 vaccine (n=2). Six males and four females were included in the convalescent cohort, with two Hispanic individuals, seven Caucasians, two Asians and one multiracial person represented. Control cultures used a CEFX viral epitope pool as positive control, an HIV-1 Nef peptide pool as negative control, or no peptide. Post-vaccine blood samples were obtained a median of about 77 days after the second vaccine dose, with a range of roughly 12 to 250 days. The investigation overall reported the following: Although the median number of SARS-CoV-2-reactive clonotypes went up from roughly 23 after infection to 35 to 40 after vaccination, the increase was not significant. Only a relatively small number of convalescent patients were included in the study, and early timepoints following natural infection were not analyzed. In convalescent patients, a median roughly 85% of post-vaccine SARS-CoV-2-reactive clones were detected only after vaccination, and vaccine-specific priming was suggested by this finding. Nearly all vaccine-specific clones in convalescent patients (304 of 307) were mono-reactive for SARS-CoV-2 spike rather than cross-reactive with common cold coronaviruses.

Its CDR3 holds 14 amino acids, cysteine through phenylalanine. Of all the DNA, just the CDR3 is kept, 42 bases in frame from base 1. From a lookup of the germline V gene, CDR1 and CDR2 are SGHVS and FQNEAQ. A word on this clonotype: Its antigen target is currently unknown. The junction differs from germline at one of its ends, possibly a read error.

The method behind the library was PCR. TCR sequencing of DNA from cultured CD4+ T cells used the Oncomine TCR Beta short-read assay at the Johns Hopkins FTIC core. The QIAamp micro DNA kit was used to extract genomic DNA from the cultured CD4+ T cells. Oncomine TCR Beta libraries from cultured CD4+ T cells were pooled using unique dual indexes and sequenced on an Illumina iSeq 100. The source study handled its data this way. Non-productive sequences were removed, and CDR3s not starting with C, not ending with F or W, or shorter than 7 amino acids were discarded. Antigen-specific clonotypes were identified using the MANAFEST web application through comparison of peptide-stimulated wells with reference and other culture wells. Positive clones required FDR below 0.05, an odds ratio above 5, and productive frequency above 0.1% in at least two of three replicate wells. A clonotype counted as cross-reactive if it showed significant expansion both in the SARS-CoV-2 spike wells and in at least one common cold coronavirus spike condition. CDR3 homology was assessed with Levenshtein distances (stringdist) and unrooted phylogenetic trees (ape) in R version 3.6.1. Using fastp trimming at Q25 and MiXCR clonotype assembly, TCRdb reanalyzed the public sequencing data and kept in-frame beta chains. Here each entry gathers all rows of one CDR3 protein and keeps the most common genes and DNA. None of the V and J calls come from the authors' own analysis; TCRdb made them. Present in this sample are 20,000 to 30,000 distinct CDR3 sequences, roughly 60% of which were seen just once. The ten top clones hold about 8.3% of the sample.

Sample treatment or condition, as interpreted from the label and publication: roughly 11-day PBMC culture with coronavirus spike peptide pools or control peptides (ViraFEST assay). The study used the ViraFEST assay, which expanded antigen-specific T cells with peptide pools and then identified expanded clonotypes by TCR sequencing. Positive SARS-CoV-2 PCR tests in the convalescent patients dated from March to December 2020, before Alpha, Beta and Delta variants emerged in the United States. PBMCs were cultured at about 2 million per well in IMDM supplemented with around 5.5% human AB serum and 9 to 10 IU/ml IL-2, with about 10 ug/ml peptide pools added. On days 3 and 7, half of the culture medium was replaced with fresh IL-2-containing medium. After 10 to 11 days of culture, CD4+ T cells were isolated by negative selection with the EasySep CD4+ T cell isolation kit. Ficoll-Paque Plus gradient centrifugation was used to isolate PBMCs from whole blood, and the isolated PBMCs were then either used fresh or cryopreserved at -140C. Triplicate wells were generally used for each culture condition.

The receptor chain draws on TRBV7-8 and TRBJ1-2, with a tentative D gene TRBD1 over 6 matching bases. Sequencing input: CD4+ T cells from blood, cultured in vitro. The clonotype comes from a human donor who had recovered from COVID-19. CDR3 protein: CASTLAGATYGYTF. The DNA is as follows: TGTGCCAGCACCTTAGCGGGGGCCACGTATGGCTACACCTTC.